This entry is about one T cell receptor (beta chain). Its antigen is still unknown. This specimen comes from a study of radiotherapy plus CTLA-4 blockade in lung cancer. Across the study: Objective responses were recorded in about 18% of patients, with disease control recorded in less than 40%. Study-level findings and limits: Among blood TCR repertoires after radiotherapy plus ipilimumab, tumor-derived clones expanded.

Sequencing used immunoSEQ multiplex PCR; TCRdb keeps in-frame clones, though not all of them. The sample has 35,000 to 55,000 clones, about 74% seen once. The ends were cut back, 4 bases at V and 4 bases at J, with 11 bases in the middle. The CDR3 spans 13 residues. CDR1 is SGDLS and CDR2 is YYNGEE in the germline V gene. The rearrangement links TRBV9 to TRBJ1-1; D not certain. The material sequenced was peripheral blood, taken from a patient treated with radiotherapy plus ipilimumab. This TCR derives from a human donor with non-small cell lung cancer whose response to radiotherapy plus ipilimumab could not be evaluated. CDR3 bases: TGTGCCAGCAGCCTGGGAGGGAGCACTGAAGCTTTCTTT. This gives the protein CASSLGGSTEAFF.